Below, one T cell receptor (beta chain) is given with its context. The antigen remains unidentified. Sequencing was performed with immunoSEQ multiplex PCR; in TCRdb, only in-frame clones are kept and a portion is missing. The sample records tens of thousands of clones, about four fifths being singletons. The CDR3 has 17 amino acids. V shed 2 bases, J shed 5 bases, and the junction held 8 bases outside the gene matches. Germline CDR1 and CDR2: MNHNS and SASEGT. The sample is drawn from a study of vaccination effects on CD4 cells after COVID-19. As for the study in general: Viral peptide pool expansion of antigen-specific CD4+ T cells preceded sequencing in the ViraFEST assay. Around 2.1 million PBMC per well were cultured with approximately 9.7 IU/ml IL-2 and approximately 10 ug/ml peptides. Findings and caveats of the study: There was marked clonal contraction among infection- and vaccine-induced clones late after vaccination.

Culturing for 10 to 11 days preceded CD4+ T cell isolation. The chain is built from TRBV6-1 and TRBJ1-3, with TRBD1 identical over 11 bases. This clonotype originated in a human donor who received a COVID-19 vaccine. The sample consisted of CD4+ T cells from PBMCs cultured without peptide, taken before COVID-19 vaccination. For the CDR3, the DNA is TGTGCCAGCAGTGAACCCCGGGACAGGGGGTATAGAAACACCATATATTTT. This codes for CASSEPRDRGYRNTIYF.